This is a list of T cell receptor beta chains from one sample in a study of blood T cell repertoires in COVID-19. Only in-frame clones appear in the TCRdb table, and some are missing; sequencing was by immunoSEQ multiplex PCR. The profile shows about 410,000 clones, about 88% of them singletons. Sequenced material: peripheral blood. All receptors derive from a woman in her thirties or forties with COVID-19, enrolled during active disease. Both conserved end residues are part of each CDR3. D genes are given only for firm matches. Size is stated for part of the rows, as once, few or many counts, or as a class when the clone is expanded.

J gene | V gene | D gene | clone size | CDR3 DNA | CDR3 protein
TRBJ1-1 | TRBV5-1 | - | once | TGCGCCAGCAGCTTGGGGCCCGAAGACACTGAAGCTTTCTTT | CASSLGPEDTEAFF
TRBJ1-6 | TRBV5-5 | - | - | TGTGCCAGCAGCTTATCGAGGTATAATTCACCCCTCCACTTT | CASSLSRYNSPLHF
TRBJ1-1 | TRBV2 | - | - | TGTGCCAGCAGAAGGGGTTTGGCTGAAGCTTTCTTT | CASRRGLAEAFF
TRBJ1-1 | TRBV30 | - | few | TGTGCCTGGAGTATCAGGGTGAACACTGAAGCTTTCTTT | CAWSIRVNTEAFF
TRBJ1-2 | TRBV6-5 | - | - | TGTGCCAGCAGTTATGCCGGGGGGGTTAACTATGGCTACACCTTC | CASSYAGGVNYGYTF
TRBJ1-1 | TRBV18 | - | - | TGTGCCAGCTCCTCCACAGCTGACACTGAAGCTTTCTTT | CASSSTADTEAFF
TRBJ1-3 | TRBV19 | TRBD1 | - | TGTGCCAGTAGCTCAGACAGGGCGGCTGGAAACACCATATATTTT | CASSSDRAAGNTIYF
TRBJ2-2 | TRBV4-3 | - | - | TGCGCCAGCAGCCAAGATAGCCCCAATCCCGGGGAGCTGTTTTTT | CASSQDSPNPGELFF
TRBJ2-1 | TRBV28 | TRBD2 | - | TGTGCCAGCAGTTCCGTTTGGCGCGGGGGGGGGAAGAACAATGAGCAGTTCTTC | CASSSVWRGGGKNNEQFF
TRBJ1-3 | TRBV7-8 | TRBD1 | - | TGTGCCAGCAGCTTAGGTTACAGGGGGCAACTCTCTGGAAACACCATATATTTT | CASSLGYRGQLSGNTIYF
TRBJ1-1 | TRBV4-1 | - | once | TGCGCCAGCAGCCAAGCCCCGACAGTTCCGCGGGAAGCTTTCTTT | CASSQAPTVPREAFF
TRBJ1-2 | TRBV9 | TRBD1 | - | TGTGCCAGCAGCGCTTACGGGACAGGGATGGATGGCTACACCTTC | CASSAYGTGMDGYTF
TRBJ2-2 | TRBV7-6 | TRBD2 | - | TGTGCCAGCAGTCGGACTAGCGATACCGGGGAGCTGTTTTTT | CASSRTSDTGELFF
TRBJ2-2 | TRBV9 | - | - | TGTGCCAGCAGCGTAGCGGTCACCGGGGAGCTGTTTTTT | CASSVAVTGELFF
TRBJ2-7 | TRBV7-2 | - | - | TGTGCCAGCAGCTTTGGGTCCACTAGTTACTACGAGCAGTACTTC | CASSFGSTSYYEQYF
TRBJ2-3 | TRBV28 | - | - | TGTGCCAGCTCCGCGACAGCGTCCTACACAGATACGCAGTATTTT | CASSATASYTDTQYF
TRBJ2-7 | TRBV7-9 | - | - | TGTGCCAGCAGCTCGGGACATAAGAGCTCCTACGAGCAGTACTTC | CASSSGHKSSYEQYF
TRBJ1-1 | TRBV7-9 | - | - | TGTGCCAGCAGCATACAGGTGAACACTGAAGCTTTCTTT | CASSIQVNTEAFF
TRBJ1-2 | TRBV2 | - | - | TGTGCCAGCAGTGCTAAGGACCTTGGGAGTGGCTACACCTTC | CASSAKDLGSGYTF
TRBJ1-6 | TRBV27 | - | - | TGTGCCAGCACTTTGGGCGGGGACCATTCACCCCTCCACTTT | CASTLGGDHSPLHF
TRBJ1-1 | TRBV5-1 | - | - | TGCGCCAGCAGCTTGGCCGGCAGGGTGAACACTGAAGCTTTCTTT | CASSLAGRVNTEAFF
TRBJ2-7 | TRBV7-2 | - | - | TGTGCCAGCAGCTTAAGGGGACAATCCTACGAGCAGTACTTC | CASSLRGQSYEQYF
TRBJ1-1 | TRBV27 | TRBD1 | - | TGTGCCAGCAGTTTCCGGGACAGGGTGACTGAAGCTTTCTTT | CASSFRDRVTEAFF
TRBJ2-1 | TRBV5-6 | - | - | TGTGCCAGCAGCTCGACAGGCTCCTACAATGAGCAGTTCTTC | CASSSTGSYNEQFF
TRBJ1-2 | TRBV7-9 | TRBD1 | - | TGTGCCAGCAGCTCCCTGGGACAGGGCTATGGCTACACCTTC | CASSSLGQGYGYTF
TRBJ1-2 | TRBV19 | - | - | TGTGCCAGTAGTATAGAGGAGGCCGCCCTCCGGGGCTACACCTTC | CASSIEEAALRGYTF
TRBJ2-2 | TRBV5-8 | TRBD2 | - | TGTGCCAGCAGCTTTTCCGGGACTAGCGCCAGTACCGGGGAGCTGTTTTTT | CASSFSGTSASTGELFF
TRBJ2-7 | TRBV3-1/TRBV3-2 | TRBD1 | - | TGTGCCAGCAGCCAAGCCCGAGGGGACAGGTACCACGAGCAGTACTTC | CASSQARGDRYHEQYF
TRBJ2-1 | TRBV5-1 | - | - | TGCGCCAGCAGCCTGACAACCCAATCTTACAATGAGCAGTTCTTC | CASSLTTQSYNEQFF
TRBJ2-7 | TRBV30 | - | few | TGTGCCTGGATTCCCTGGGGGGGACAGGACTACGAGCAGTACTTC | CAWIPWGGQDYEQYF
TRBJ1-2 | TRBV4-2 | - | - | TGTGCCAGCAGCCAAGCTACAGGAGGCTACACCTTC | CASSQATGGYTF
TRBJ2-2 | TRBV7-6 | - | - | TGTGCCAGCAGCTCCTCTATATCGTCGAACACCGGGGAGCTGTTTTTT | CASSSSISSNTGELFF
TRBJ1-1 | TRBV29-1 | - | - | TGCAGCGTTGAATTCGGATTCTCGGGAGCTTTCTTT | CSVEFGFSGAFF
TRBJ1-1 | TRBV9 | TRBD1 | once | TGTGCCAGCACCAGAAAGGGACAGCTGAACACTGAAGCTTTCTTT | CASTRKGQLNTEAFF
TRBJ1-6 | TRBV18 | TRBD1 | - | TGTGCCAGCTCACCAGACAGGGGGTATAATTCACCCCTCCACTTT | CASSPDRGYNSPLHF
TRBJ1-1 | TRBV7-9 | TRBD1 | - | TGTGCCAGCAGCTTAGGAGGCGGGAGGGGGCGAATGAACACTGAAGCTTTCTTT | CASSLGGGRGRMNTEAFF
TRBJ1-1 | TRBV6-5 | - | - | TGTGCCAGCACCCGACAGAACACTGAAGCTTTCTTT | CASTRQNTEAFF
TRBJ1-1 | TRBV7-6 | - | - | TGTGCCAGCAGTCTTCTAGGAGGGGCTGAAGCTTTCTTT | CASSLLGGAEAFF
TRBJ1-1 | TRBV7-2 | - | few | TGTGCCAGCAGCTTGGGCCGCCCTTATAGAAAGGGGATGAACACTGAAGCTTTCTTT | CASSLGRPYRKGMNTEAFF
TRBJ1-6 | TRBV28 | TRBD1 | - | TGTGCCAGCAAAGAGGGGGCGAATTCACCCCTCCACTTT | CASKEGANSPLHF
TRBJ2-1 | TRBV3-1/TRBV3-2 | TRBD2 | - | TGTGCCAGCAGCCATCATAGCGGGAGGGCGTCCAATGAGCAGTTCTTC | CASSHHSGRASNEQFF
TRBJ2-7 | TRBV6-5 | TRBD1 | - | TGTGCCAGCAGGAAGGACAGGGGAAGTCGCTACGAGCAGTACTTC | CASRKDRGSRYEQYF
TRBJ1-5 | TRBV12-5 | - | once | TGTGCTAGTGGTTTGGGCAGGAATAGCAATCAGCCCCAGCATTTT | CASGLGRNSNQPQHF
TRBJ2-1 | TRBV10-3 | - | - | TGTGCCATCAGAAAGGGGTTGGATGAGCAGTTCTTC | CAIRKGLDEQFF
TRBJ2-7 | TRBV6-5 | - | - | TGTGCCAGCAGCCTATACTACGAGCAGTACTTC | CASSLYYEQYF
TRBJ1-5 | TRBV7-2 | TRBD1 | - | TGTGCCAGCAGCTTTACCGGGACAGCTAATCAGCCCCAGCATTTT | CASSFTGTANQPQHF
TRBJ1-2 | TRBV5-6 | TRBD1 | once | TGTGCCAGCAATCCAGTCAGGGGGGACTATGGCTACACCTTC | CASNPVRGDYGYTF
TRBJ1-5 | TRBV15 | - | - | TGTGCCACCAGCCGAACAAGCGGGGACAATCAGCCCCAGCATTTT | CATSRTSGDNQPQHF
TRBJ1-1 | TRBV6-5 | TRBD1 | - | TGTGCCAGCCGAACCCCGGGACAGAAGACTGAAGCTTTCTTT | CASRTPGQKTEAFF
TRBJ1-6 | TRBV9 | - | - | TGTGCCAGCACCCAGGGGAGCTCCTATAATTCACCCCTCCACTTT | CASTQGSSYNSPLHF
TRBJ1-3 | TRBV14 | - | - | TGTGCCAGCAGCCAATATACCCCAGGGCCACGAAACACCATATATTTT | CASSQYTPGPRNTIYF
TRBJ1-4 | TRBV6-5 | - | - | TGTGCCAGCAGTTACGACAGGACGAATGAAAAACTGTTTTTT | CASSYDRTNEKLFF
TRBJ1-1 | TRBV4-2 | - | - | TGTGCCAGCAGCCAAGAAGGACAGAGGAACACTGAAGCTTTCTTT | CASSQEGQRNTEAFF
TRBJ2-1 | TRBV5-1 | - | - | TGCGCCAGCAGCCTTACAGGGTCCTACAATGAGCAGTTCTTC | CASSLTGSYNEQFF
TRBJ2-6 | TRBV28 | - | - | TGTGCCAGCAGTCCCGTGGGGGGGGCCGGGGCCAACGTCCTGACTTTC | CASSPVGGAGANVLTF
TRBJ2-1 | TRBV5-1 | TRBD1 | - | TGCGCCAGCAGCCCCGGGACAGGGGCTTTATCGAATGAGCAGTTCTTC | CASSPGTGALSNEQFF